This TCR beta chain was retrieved from a study of CD8+ T cells in alopecia areata. Overall study context: Affected scalp percentage determined the severity score of treated patients. Study-wide points: The study found tofacitinib significantly decreased scalp clonality and expanded CD8+ clones among the top 100. It was observed that many expanded lesional clones persisted in scalp and blood during tofacitinib.

Treatment here: oral pan-JAK inhibitor, 5-10 mg twice daily. RNA extraction was followed by reverse transcription into cDNA, which acted as the sequencing template. The assay was immunoSEQ multiplex PCR, and TCRdb's table has in-frame clones only and misses some. Here the sample spans under 200,000 clones, around 60% being singletons. Comment on this clone: The antigen remains undetermined.

The CDR3 sequence is 20 residues long. The V segment lost 3 bases and the J segment 1 base; nucleotides outside the gene matches: 19. The germline gives CDR1 LNHNV, CDR2 YYDKDF (reference sequence). The chain couples TRBV15 to TRBJ2-3; TRBD2 matches 7 bases. The sequence came from a human donor with alopecia areata. Material: CD4+ T cells sorted from blood, obtained at week 24, from a patient treated with tofacitinib. Here the CDR3 DNA reads TGTGCCACCAGCAGCCTCGGGACTACGAAGGCGAGCACACGCACAGATACGCAGTATTTT. Residues: CATSSLGTTKASTRTDTQYF.